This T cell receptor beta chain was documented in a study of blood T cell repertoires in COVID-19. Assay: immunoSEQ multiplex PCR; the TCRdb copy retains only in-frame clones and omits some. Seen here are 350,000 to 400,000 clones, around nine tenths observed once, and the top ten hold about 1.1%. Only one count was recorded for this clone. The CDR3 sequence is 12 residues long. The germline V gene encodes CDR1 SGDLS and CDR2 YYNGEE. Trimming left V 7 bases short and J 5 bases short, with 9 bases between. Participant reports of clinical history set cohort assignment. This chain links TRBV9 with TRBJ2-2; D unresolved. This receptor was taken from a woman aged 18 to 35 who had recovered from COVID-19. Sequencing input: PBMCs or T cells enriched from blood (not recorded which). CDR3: CASGQTTGELFF. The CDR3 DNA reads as TGTGCCAGCGGGCAGACGACCGGGGAGCTGTTTTTT.